A selection of T cell receptor beta chains follows, all from one sample in a study of CD8+ T cells in alopecia areata. The assay was immunoSEQ multiplex PCR, and TCRdb's table has in-frame clones only and misses some. The table lists about 98,000 clones, 40% to 55% of them singletons. Specimen: CD4+ T cells sorted from blood. The receptors come from a human donor with alopecia areata. CDR3s include the opening cysteine and the closing phenylalanine or tryptophan. The order of the fields is CDR3 protein, CDR3 DNA, clone size, J gene, D gene, V gene. D genes are given only for firm matches. The size field is filled for only some rows; it gives once, few, many or a size class.

cdr3_aa: CASSPKGLWTDTQYF
cdr3_nt: TGTGCCAGCAGCCCGAAGGGGTTATGGACAGATACGCAGTATTTT
clone_size: few
j_call: TRBJ2-3
d_call: -
v_call: TRBV7-8

cdr3_aa: CASSVGQTYNSPLHF
cdr3_nt: TGTGCCAGCAGTGTCGGACAGACTTATAATTCACCCCTCCACTTT
clone_size: -
j_call: TRBJ1-6
d_call: -
v_call: TRBV2

cdr3_aa: CSVTEAGSGTEAFF
cdr3_nt: TGCAGCGTTACGGAGGCAGGGTCTGGTACTGAAGCTTTCTTT
clone_size: -
j_call: TRBJ1-1
d_call: -
v_call: TRBV29-1

cdr3_aa: CAWGGTADTEAFF
cdr3_nt: TGTGCCTGGGGCGGGACCGCGGACACTGAAGCTTTCTTT
clone_size: -
j_call: TRBJ1-1
d_call: -
v_call: TRBV30

cdr3_aa: CASSQDSGGGLAGTGELFF
cdr3_nt: TGCGCCAGCAGCCAAGATTCCGGGGGGGGACTAGCGGGCACCGGGGAGCTGTTTTTT
clone_size: few
j_call: TRBJ2-2
d_call: TRBD2
v_call: TRBV4-3

cdr3_aa: CASSQDGQGQVYGYTF
cdr3_nt: TGTGCCAGCAGCCAAGATGGGCAGGGACAGGTCTATGGCTACACCTTC
clone_size: few
j_call: TRBJ1-2
d_call: TRBD1
v_call: TRBV4-2

cdr3_aa: CSVATGKETQYF
cdr3_nt: TGCAGCGTTGCGACAGGGAAAGAGACCCAGTACTTC
clone_size: -
j_call: TRBJ2-5
d_call: TRBD1
v_call: TRBV29-1

cdr3_aa: CSSTGGSYNEQFF
cdr3_nt: TGCAGCTCGACAGGGGGCAGCTACAATGAGCAGTTCTTC
clone_size: -
j_call: TRBJ2-1
d_call: TRBD1
v_call: TRBV29-1

cdr3_aa: CASRPGENSPLHF
cdr3_nt: TGTGCCAGCAGGCCAGGCGAGAATTCACCCCTCCACTTT
clone_size: -
j_call: TRBJ1-6
d_call: -
v_call: TRBV2

cdr3_aa: CAWRSGQGAGYTF
cdr3_nt: TGTGCCTGGAGGAGTGGTCAGGGGGCTGGCTACACCTTC
clone_size: -
j_call: TRBJ1-2
d_call: TRBD1
v_call: TRBV30

cdr3_aa: CSFTIPGINEQFF
cdr3_nt: TGCAGCTTCACGATTCCGGGGATCAATGAGCAGTTCTTC
clone_size: few
j_call: TRBJ2-1
d_call: -
v_call: TRBV29-1

cdr3_aa: CASSNTGGTGGKTQYF
cdr3_nt: TGTGCCAGCAGCAACACCGGAGGGACAGGGGGGAAGACCCAGTACTTC
clone_size: -
j_call: TRBJ2-5
d_call: TRBD1
v_call: TRBV7-9

cdr3_aa: CAISESGFDQPQHF
cdr3_nt: TGTGCCATCAGTGAATCAGGTTTCGATCAGCCCCAGCATTTT
clone_size: -
j_call: TRBJ1-5
d_call: -
v_call: TRBV10-3

cdr3_aa: CSVEKRWTGVDETQYF
cdr3_nt: TGCAGCGTTGAAAAGAGGTGGACAGGGGTGGACGAGACCCAGTACTTC
clone_size: -
j_call: TRBJ2-5
d_call: TRBD1
v_call: TRBV29-1

cdr3_aa: CASRPMGTDTQYF
cdr3_nt: TGTGCCAGCAGACCCATGGGGACAGATACGCAGTATTTT
clone_size: -
j_call: TRBJ2-3
d_call: -
v_call: TRBV6-5

cdr3_aa: CASSLADATGELFF
cdr3_nt: TGTGCCAGCAGCCTAGCGGACGCCACCGGGGAGCTGTTTTTT
clone_size: -
j_call: TRBJ2-2
d_call: TRBD2
v_call: TRBV28

cdr3_aa: CASSLAGDTQYF
cdr3_nt: TGCGCCAGCAGCTTGGCGGGGGATACGCAGTATTTT
clone_size: few
j_call: TRBJ2-3
d_call: -
v_call: TRBV5-1

cdr3_aa: CAWSRDLDEQFF
cdr3_nt: TGTGCCTGGAGTAGGGACTTGGATGAGCAGTTCTTC
clone_size: -
j_call: TRBJ2-1
d_call: -
v_call: TRBV30

cdr3_aa: CASSWEGSTEAFF
cdr3_nt: TGTGCCAGCAGCTGGGAGGGTTCCACTGAAGCTTTCTTT
clone_size: -
j_call: TRBJ1-1
d_call: -
v_call: TRBV5-6

cdr3_aa: CAWSVNRLQPQHF
cdr3_nt: TGTGCCTGGAGTGTAAACCGCTTACAGCCCCAGCATTTT
clone_size: -
j_call: TRBJ1-5
d_call: -
v_call: TRBV30

cdr3_aa: CASSSSGGPLEQFF
cdr3_nt: TGTGCCAGCAGCTCTAGCGGGGGGCCCCTGGAGCAGTTCTTC
clone_size: -
j_call: TRBJ2-1
d_call: TRBD2
v_call: TRBV7-2

cdr3_aa: CSVGTRREKLFF
cdr3_nt: TGCAGCGTGGGGACGCGTCGAGAAAAACTGTTTTTT
clone_size: -
j_call: TRBJ1-4
d_call: -
v_call: TRBV29-1

cdr3_aa: CASSLRGEKTQYF
cdr3_nt: TGTGCCAGCAGCCTCAGGGGTGAGAAGACCCAGTACTTC
clone_size: -
j_call: TRBJ2-5
d_call: -
v_call: TRBV7-2